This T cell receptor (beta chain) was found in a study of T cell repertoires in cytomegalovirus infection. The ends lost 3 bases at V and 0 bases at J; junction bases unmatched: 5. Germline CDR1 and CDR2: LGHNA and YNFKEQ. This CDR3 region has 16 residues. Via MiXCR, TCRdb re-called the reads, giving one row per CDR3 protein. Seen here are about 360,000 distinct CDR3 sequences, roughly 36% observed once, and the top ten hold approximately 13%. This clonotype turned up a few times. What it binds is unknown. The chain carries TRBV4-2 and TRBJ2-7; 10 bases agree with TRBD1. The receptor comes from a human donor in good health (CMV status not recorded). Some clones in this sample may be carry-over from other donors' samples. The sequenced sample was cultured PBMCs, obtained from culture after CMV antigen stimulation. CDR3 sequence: CASSHGDRGRSYEQYF. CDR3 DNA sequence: TGTGCCAGCAGCCATGGAGACAGGGGGCGCTCCTACGAGCAGTACTTC.